Listed below are T cell receptor beta chains from one sample, sequenced in a study of a mutant IDH1 vaccine in newly diagnosed glioma. Their specific antigens are unknown. TCRdb keeps only in-frame clones here, not all; method: immunoSEQ multiplex PCR. The sample lists 100,000 to 150,000 clones; about four fifths were seen once. This specimen consisted of PBMCs, obtained from a glioma patient whose treatment included an IDH1 peptide vaccine. These receptors came from a man aged 35-49 years with glioma. CDR3s include the opening cysteine and the closing phenylalanine or tryptophan.

V gene	J gene	CDR3 protein
TRBV28	TRBJ1-5	CASRYRVSNQPQHF
TRBV6-1	TRBJ2-1	CASTAALPGEQFF
TRBV27	TRBJ1-4	CASRPFATNEKLFF
TRBV10-1	TRBJ1-1	CASSEARTFTEAFF
TRBV13	TRBJ2-7	CASSLGLQGYEQYF
TRBV19	TRBJ1-5	CASMDGQPQHF
TRBV6-1	TRBJ1-1	CAILHRENTEAFF
TRBV7-9	TRBJ2-5	CASSLSGRETQYF
TRBV28	TRBJ1-4	CASSSLGAGSEKLFF
TRBV7-9	TRBJ1-1	CASSPRILNTEAFF
TRBV6-5	TRBJ1-2	CASSGSGGYTF
TRBV4-2	TRBJ2-2	CASSLGDTGELFF
TRBV7-8	TRBJ1-3	CASSLVGGLDF
TRBV28	TRBJ1-1	CASSLNPNWRGSTEAFF
TRBV7-2	TRBJ2-1	CASSLGASGGLSSYNEQFF
TRBV6-5	TRBJ1-6	CASTPTGAYNSPLHF
TRBV19	TRBJ1-2	CASRLRGEYGYTF
TRBV15	TRBJ1-2	CATSTGGFSGYTF
TRBV19	TRBJ2-6	CASSSDYSGANVLTF